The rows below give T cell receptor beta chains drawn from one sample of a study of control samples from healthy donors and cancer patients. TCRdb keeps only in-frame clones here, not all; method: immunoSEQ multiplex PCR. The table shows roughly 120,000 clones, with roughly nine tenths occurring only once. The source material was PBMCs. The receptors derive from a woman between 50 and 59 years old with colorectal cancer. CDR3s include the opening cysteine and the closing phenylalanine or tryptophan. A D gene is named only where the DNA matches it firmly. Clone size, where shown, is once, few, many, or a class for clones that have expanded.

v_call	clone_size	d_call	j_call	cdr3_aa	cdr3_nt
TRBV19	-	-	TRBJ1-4	CASSISGTDEKLFF	TGTGCCAGTAGTATCTCGGGGACGGATGAAAAACTGTTTTTT
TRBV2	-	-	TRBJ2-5	CASKEGYQETQYF	TGTGCCAGCAAGGAGGGATACCAAGAGACCCAGTACTTC
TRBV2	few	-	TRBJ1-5	CASGRDGSNQPQHF	TGTGCCAGCGGGAGGGACGGTAGCAATCAGCCCCAGCATTTT
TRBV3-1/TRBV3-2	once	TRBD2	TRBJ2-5	CASSPRLAGGLGQETQYF	TGTGCCAGCAGCCCCAGGCTAGCGGGGGGGCTGGGGCAAGAGACCCAGTACTTC
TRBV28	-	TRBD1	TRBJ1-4	CASRGQPNEKLFF	TGTGCCAGCAGGGGACAGCCTAATGAAAAACTGTTTTTT
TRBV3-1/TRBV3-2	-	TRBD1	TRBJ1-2	CASSRRRGTGIGYTF	TGTGCCAGCAGCCGCAGAAGAGGGACAGGGATCGGCTACACCTTC
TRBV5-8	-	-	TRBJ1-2	CASSRGVGVAGYTF	TGTGCCAGCAGCCGGGGGGTGGGGGTGGCTGGCTACACCTTC
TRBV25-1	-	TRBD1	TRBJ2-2	CASSDSGQGNTGELFF	TGTGCCAGCAGTGACTCAGGACAGGGGAACACCGGGGAGCTGTTTTTT
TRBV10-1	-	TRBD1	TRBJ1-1	CASSESISDRVEAFF	TGCGCCAGCAGTGAGTCCATCTCGGACAGGGTAGAAGCTTTCTTT
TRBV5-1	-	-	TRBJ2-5	CASGYQGGQETQYF	TGCGCCAGCGGTTATCAGGGGGGCCAAGAGACCCAGTACTTC